These 14 T cell receptor beta chains came from one sample sequenced in a study of identical twins. TCRdb fed the 5' RACE reads into MiXCR, producing one record per CDR3 protein. Among about 190,000 distinct CDR3 sequences listed, approximately 15% were seen once. The same sample was also used in a study of T cells expressing NK-cell markers.

Sequenced sample: CD8+ T cells sorted from blood. The source of these receptors is a young woman in good health.

For the CDR3, the DNA is TGTGCCAGCATCTCGGGCAGGGGGCCTTTGGTGCAGCATTTT. It codes for CASISGRGPLVQHF. The chain combines TRBV12-3 or TRBV12-4 with TRBJ1-5; TRBD1 aligns across 8 bases. The CDR3 is 14 residues long. The V and J ends lost 7 bases and 13 bases, in that order; junction bases with no gene match: 15.

The table lists this clonotype with a few counts. The genes are TRBV6-1 and TRBJ2-1, with 11 bases fitting TRBD2. The length of the CDR3 is 15 residues. Germline V gene lookup returns CDR1 MNHNS and CDR2 SASEGT. V shed 7 bases, J shed 3 bases, and the junction held 5 bases outside the gene matches. CDR3 DNA sequence: TGTGCCAGCAATATAGCGGGAGGGGACTACAATGAGCAGTTCTTC. Protein: CASNIAGGDYNEQFF.

This chain joins TRBV11-1 and TRBJ1-1; 8 positions agree with TRBD1. Germline CDR1 and CDR2: SGHAT and FQDESV (reference sequence). The V gene end was trimmed by 0 bases and the J gene end by 0 bases; junction bases not matched to a gene: 15. The CDR3 sequence is 20 residues long. DNA of the CDR3: TGTGCCAGCAGCTTAGCGGATCTGGGACAGGTTCTACTCTTGAACACTGAAGCTTTCTTT. Encoded protein: CASSLADLGQVLLLNTEAFF.

This clonotype has a handful of counts. The chain combines TRBV27 with TRBJ2-1, with D uncertain. This CDR3 comprises 14 residues. CDR1 and CDR2 (germline): MNHEY, SMNVEV (reference sequence). Trimming cost V 10 bases and J 7 bases, with 20 bases left between them. This CDR3 reads CATRTMGSWNEQFF. The CDR3 DNA reads as TGTGCCACCCGAACAATGGGCTCCTGGAATGAGCAGTTCTTC.

J is TRBJ1-1 and V is TRBV12-3 or TRBV12-4; D is undetermined. CDR3 length: 12 residues. V gave up 7 bases and J gave up 8 bases, with 14 bases separating them. CDR3 region: CASIAPGSEAFF. CDR3 DNA: TGTGCCAGCATCGCCCCGGGTTCGGAAGCTTTCTTT.

This clonotype was found a few times. DNA for the CDR3: TGTGCCACCAGGAAAGACAGCGATGAGCAGTTCTTC. It specifies CATRKDSDEQFF. The rearrangement uses TRBV15 and TRBJ2-1; D possibly corresponds to TRBD1 (5 bases). Germline V gene data show CDR1 as LNHNV and CDR2 as YYDKDF (reference sequence). Trimming pared 6 bases from V and 8 bases from J, leaving 11 bases between. The CDR3 consists of 12 residues.

The V and J genes are TRBV30 and TRBJ2-1; D might be TRBD2 (6 bases). This CDR3 is 15 amino acids long. The V and J ends lost 2 bases and 7 bases respectively, with 18 bases between them. Germline V lookup: CDR1 GTSNPN, CDR2 SVGIG (reference sequence). In DNA form, the CDR3 reads TGTGCCTGGAGTTTACCTCTAGCGAGGACGAATGAGCAGTTCTTC. It codes for CAWSLPLARTNEQFF. Filled out from reference TRBV30 and TRBJ2-1, the complete variable domain reads SQTIHQWPATLVQPVGSPLSLECTVEGTSNPNLYWYRQAAGRGLQLLFYSVGIGQISSEVPQNLSASRPQDRQFILSSKKLLLSDSGFYLCAWSLPLARTNEQFFGPGTRLTVL.

The chain joins TRBV9 to TRBJ1-3; D unclear. Germline loops: CDR1 SGDLS, CDR2 YYNGEE. V was cut by 3 bases and J by 2 bases, with 6 bases left in between. This CDR3 contains 13 residues. CDR3: CASSEGTGNTIYF. The DNA of the CDR3 is TGTGCCAGCAGCGAGGGTACTGGAAACACCATATATTTT.

The chain is built from TRBV11-2 and TRBJ2-1; possibly TRBD1 for D (6 bases). Germline-derived CDR1 and CDR2 are SGHAT and FQNNGV. This CDR3 comprises 21 residues. V was shortened by 5 bases and J by 0 bases, with 29 bases between the two germline ends. CDR3 amino acids: CASSLLRTGHRRASSYNEQFF. In DNA, the CDR3 is TGTGCCAGCAGCCTCCTTAGAACGGGACATCGAAGGGCTAGCTCCTACAATGAGCAGTTCTTC.

This clonotype was detected ten times or more. The CDR3 bases are TGTGCCACCAGTGATTTAGCGGGGGGAGATACGCAGTATTTT. It yields the protein CATSDLAGGDTQYF. The chain combines TRBV24-1 with TRBJ2-3, with TRBD2 matching over 9 bases. CDR1 is KGHDR and CDR2 is SFDVKD in the germline V gene. V lost 1 base and J lost 5; bases outside the gene matches: 0. The CDR3 covers 14 residues.

V is TRBV25-1 and J is TRBJ2-7; no clear D. Trimming removed 1 base at V and 5 bases at J, with 9 bases between. Per germline, CDR1 MGHDK and CDR2 SYGVNS. The CDR3 spans 13 residues. The CDR3 reads CASSEFNVDEQYF. CDR3 DNA: TGTGCCAGCAGTGAATTCAACGTCGACGAGCAGTACTTC.

This clonotype showed up just once. The V gene is TRBV2, the J gene TRBJ2-1, with 7 bases identical to TRBD2. The germline CDR1 and CDR2 sequences are SNHLY and FYNNEI. The CDR3 extends over 17 amino acids. J gave up 0 bases and V 4 bases, and 9 bases lay outside the gene matches. In DNA form, the CDR3 reads TGTGCCAGCAGTGTGTCCCTAGCGGTAAGCTCCTACAATGAGCAGTTCTTC. It encodes CASSVSLAVSSYNEQFF.

This sequence joins TRBV4-2 and TRBJ2-7, with D possibly TRBD1 on 6 matching bases. CDR1 is LGHNA and CDR2 is YNFKEQ in the germline V gene. Deletions cut 3 bases from V and 2 bases from J, with 14 bases between. CDR3 length equals 15 residues. The CDR3 DNA is TGTGCCAGCAGCCACCGGACAGAGGGCACCTACGAGCAGTACTTC. Its translation is CASSHRTEGTYEQYF.

The genes are TRBV30 and TRBJ2-7; no reliable D call. Looked up from germline, CDR1 is GTSNPN and CDR2 is SVGIG (reference sequence). The CDR3 covers 13 residues. The V end was cut by 7 bases, the J end by 0 bases, with 13 bases between. The CDR3 region has the DNA TGTGCCTTTAGGACGCCGAGCTCCTACGAGCAGTACTTC. Protein sequence: CAFRTPSSYEQYF.